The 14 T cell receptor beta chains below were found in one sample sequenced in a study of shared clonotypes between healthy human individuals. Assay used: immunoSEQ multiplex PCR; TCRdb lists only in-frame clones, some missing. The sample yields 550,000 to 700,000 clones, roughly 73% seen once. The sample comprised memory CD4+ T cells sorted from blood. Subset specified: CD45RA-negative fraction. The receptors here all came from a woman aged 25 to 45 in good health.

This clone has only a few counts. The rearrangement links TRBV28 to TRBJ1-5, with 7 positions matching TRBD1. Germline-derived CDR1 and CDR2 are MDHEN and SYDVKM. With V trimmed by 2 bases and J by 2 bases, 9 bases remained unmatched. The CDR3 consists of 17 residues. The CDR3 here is CASSLRGTVTGNQPQHF. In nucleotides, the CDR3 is TGTGCCAGCAGTTTAAGGGGGACAGTTACCGGCAATCAGCCCCAGCATTTT.

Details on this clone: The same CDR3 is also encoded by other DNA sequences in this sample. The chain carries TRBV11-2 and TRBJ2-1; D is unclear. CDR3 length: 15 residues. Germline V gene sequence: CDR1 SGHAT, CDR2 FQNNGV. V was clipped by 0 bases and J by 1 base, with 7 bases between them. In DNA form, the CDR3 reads TGTGCCAGCAGCTTAGATGGCGCGTCCTACAATGAGCAGTTCTTC. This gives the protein CASSLDGASYNEQFF.

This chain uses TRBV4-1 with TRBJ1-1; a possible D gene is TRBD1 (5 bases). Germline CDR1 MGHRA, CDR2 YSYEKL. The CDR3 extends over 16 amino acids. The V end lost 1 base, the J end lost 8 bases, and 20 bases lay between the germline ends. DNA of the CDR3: TGCGCCAGCAGCCAAGCACGCGTGCCTCGTGAGGGGGAAGCTTTCTTT. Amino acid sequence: CASSQARVPREGEAFF.

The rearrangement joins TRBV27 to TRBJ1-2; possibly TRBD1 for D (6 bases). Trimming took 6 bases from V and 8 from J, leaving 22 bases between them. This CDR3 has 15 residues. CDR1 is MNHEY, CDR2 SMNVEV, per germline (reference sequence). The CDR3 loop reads CASSLRGASTGGYTF. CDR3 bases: TGTGCCAGCAGCCTTAGGGGGGCTTCGACGGGAGGCTACACCTTC.

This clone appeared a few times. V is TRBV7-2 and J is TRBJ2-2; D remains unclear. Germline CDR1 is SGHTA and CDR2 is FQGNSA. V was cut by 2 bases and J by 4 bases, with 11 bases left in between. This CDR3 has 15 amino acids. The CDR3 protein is CASSLKSSTTGELFF. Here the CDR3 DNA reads TGTGCCAGCAGCTTAAAGAGCTCTACCACCGGGGAGCTGTTTTTT.

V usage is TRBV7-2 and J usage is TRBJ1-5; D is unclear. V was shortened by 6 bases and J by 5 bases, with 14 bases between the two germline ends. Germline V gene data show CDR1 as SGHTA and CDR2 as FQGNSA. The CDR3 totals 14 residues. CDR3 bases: TGTGCCAGCAGAGGAGAAAATGCGTATCAGCCCCAGCATTTT. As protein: CASRGENAYQPQHF.

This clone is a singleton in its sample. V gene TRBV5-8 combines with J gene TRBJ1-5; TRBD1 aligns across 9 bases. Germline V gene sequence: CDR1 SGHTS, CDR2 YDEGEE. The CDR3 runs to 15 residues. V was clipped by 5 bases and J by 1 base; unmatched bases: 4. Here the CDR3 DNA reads TGTGCCAGCAGGGGACAGGGTTTAAGCAATCAGCCCCAGCATTTT. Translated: CASRGQGLSNQPQHF. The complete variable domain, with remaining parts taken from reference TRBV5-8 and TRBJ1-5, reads EAGVTQSPTHLIKTRGQQATLRCSPISGHTSVYWYQQALGLGLQFLLWYDEGEERNRGNFPPRFSGRQFPNYSSELNVNALELEDSALYLCASRGQGLSNQPQHFGDGTRLSIL.

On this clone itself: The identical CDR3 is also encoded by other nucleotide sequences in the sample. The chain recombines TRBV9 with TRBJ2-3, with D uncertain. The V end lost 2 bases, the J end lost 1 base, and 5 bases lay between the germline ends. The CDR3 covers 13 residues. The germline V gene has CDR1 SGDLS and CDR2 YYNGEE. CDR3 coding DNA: TGTGCCAGCAGCGTGACCGGCACAGATACGCAGTATTTT. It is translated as CASSVTGTDTQYF.

The CDR3 bases are TGTGCCAGCAGTGCCGGCAACTCTGGAAACACCATATATTTT. Protein product: CASSAGNSGNTIYF. The chain recombines TRBV6-1 with TRBJ1-3; D is unresolved. V shed 4 bases and J shed 0 bases, with 7 bases lying between them. The CDR3 consists of 14 residues. From germline, CDR1 is MNHNS and CDR2 SASEGT.

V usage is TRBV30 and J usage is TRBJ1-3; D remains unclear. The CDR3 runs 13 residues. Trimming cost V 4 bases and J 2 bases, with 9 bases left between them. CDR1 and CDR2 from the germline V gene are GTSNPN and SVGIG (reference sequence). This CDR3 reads CAWNPQTGNTIYF. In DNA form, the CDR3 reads TGTGCCTGGAACCCACAGACTGGAAACACCATATATTTT.

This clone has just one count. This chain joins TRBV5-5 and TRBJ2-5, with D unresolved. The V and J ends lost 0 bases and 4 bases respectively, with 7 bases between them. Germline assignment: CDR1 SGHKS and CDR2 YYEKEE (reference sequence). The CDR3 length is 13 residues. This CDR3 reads CASSLVLIETQYF. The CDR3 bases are TGTGCCAGCAGCTTGGTACTGATAGAGACCCAGTACTTC. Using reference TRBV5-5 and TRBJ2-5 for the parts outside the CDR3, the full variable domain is DAGVTQSPTHLIKTRGQQVTLRCSPISGHKSVSWYQQVLGQGPQFIFQYYEKEERGRGNFPDRFSARQFPNYSSELNVNALLLGDSALYLCASSLVLIETQYFGPGTRLLVL.

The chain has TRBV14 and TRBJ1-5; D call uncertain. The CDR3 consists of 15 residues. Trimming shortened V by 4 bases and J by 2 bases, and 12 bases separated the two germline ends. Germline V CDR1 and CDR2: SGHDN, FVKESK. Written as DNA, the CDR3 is TGTGCCAGCAGCCGGGGAGGGTACGGCAATCAGCCCCAGCATTTT. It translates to CASSRGGYGNQPQHF.

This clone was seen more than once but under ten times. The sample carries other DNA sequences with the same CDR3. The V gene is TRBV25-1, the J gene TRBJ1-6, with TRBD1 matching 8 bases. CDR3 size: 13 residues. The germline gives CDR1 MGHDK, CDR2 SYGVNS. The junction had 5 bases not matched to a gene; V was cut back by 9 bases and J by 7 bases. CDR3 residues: CASRQGNNSPLHF. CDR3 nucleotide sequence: TGTGCCAGTAGACAGGGGAACAATTCACCCCTCCACTTT.

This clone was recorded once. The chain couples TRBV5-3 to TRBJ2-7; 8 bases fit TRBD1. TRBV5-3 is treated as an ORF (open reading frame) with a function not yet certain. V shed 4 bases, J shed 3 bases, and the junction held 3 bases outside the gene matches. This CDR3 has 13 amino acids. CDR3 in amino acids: CARSGQGNYEQYF. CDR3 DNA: TGTGCCAGAAGCGGACAGGGAAACTACGAGCAGTACTTC.